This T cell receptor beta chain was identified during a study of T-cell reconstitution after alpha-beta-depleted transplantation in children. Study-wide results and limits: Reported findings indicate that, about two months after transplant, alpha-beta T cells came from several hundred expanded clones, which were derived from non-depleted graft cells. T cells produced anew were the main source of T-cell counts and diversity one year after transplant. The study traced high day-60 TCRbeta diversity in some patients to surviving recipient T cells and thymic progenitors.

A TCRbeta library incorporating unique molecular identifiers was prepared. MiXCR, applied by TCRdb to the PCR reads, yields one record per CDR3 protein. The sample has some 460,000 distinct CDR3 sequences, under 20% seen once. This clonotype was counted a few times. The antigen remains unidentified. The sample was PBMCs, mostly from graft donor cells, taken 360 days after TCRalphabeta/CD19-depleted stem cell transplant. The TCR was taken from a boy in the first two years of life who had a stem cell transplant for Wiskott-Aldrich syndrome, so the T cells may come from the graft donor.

This CDR3 is CASSYPRGGEGYTF. Written as DNA, the CDR3 is TGTGCCAGCAGTTACCCGCGGGGGGGGGAAGGCTACACCTTC. The chain couples TRBV6-5 to TRBJ1-2, with a tentative D call TRBD1 (5 bases). CDR3 length equals 14 residues. The V end was cut by 2 bases, the J end by 8 bases, with 15 bases between. Germline V gene sequence: CDR1 MNHEY, CDR2 SVGAGI.